This T cell receptor (beta chain) was documented in a study of regulatory T cells in long-lasting Graves disease. Study-level results: Repertoires from persistent disease leaned toward TRBV28, TRBJ1-2 and TRBJ2-5. Graves' patients with persistent disease showed TCR diversity lower than patients newly diagnosed.

CDR1 SGHVS and CDR2 FQNEAQ come from the germline V gene. The CDR3 sequence is 15 residues long. V gave up 1 base and J gave up 7 bases, with 16 bases separating them. This sample's time point: persistent/refractory GD, antithyroid drugs over 5 years with positive TRAb. Isolated PBMC RNA provided the starting material for the TCR library. Clinicians diagnosed Graves' disease using American Thyroid Association guidelines. TCR beta libraries were built with iRepertoire HTBI primers and Arm-PCR of CDR3 regions. MiXCR was run by TCRdb on the multiplex PCR reads, yielding one entry per CDR3 protein. The sample includes 300,000 to 350,000 distinct CDR3 sequences, 20% seen only once; the top ten take just under 30%. Ten or more counts support this clonotype. Antigen unknown.

The clonotype was recovered from a female donor with Graves disease. V usage is TRBV7-8 and J usage is TRBJ2-5, with TRBD1 as a possible D gene (6 bases). The sequenced sample was peripheral blood mononuclear cells (PBMCs), obtained when the disease was refractory, from a patient treated with antithyroid drugs. As DNA, the CDR3 is TGTGCCAGCAGCTTAGAGGCAGGGGATTTAGGGACCCAGTACTTC. Its translation: CASSLEAGDLGTQYF.